This T cell receptor beta chain was captured in a study of cytomegalovirus exposure and HLA in healthy donors. Vbeta (60) and Jbeta (13) primers were used in the PCR. Libraries were prepared by immunoSEQ multiplex PCR; TCRdb keeps only in-frame clonotypes and omits some of them. The data contain fewer than 95,000 clones, 85% of them singletons. About this clone itself: What it recognizes is unknown.

Study-level points and caveats: Rates of TCR association differed by HLA locus in a later analysis, with DRB1 highest and HLA-C lowest.

This CDR3 has 16 amino acids. Material: PBMCs. This receptor was identified in a man aged 40-49 years in good health and CMV-seropositive. J is TRBJ2-5 and V is TRBV21-1; the table's D call, TRBD2, has no DNA check behind it. TRBV21-1 is labeled a pseudogene. Written as DNA, the CDR3 is TGTGCCAGCAGCAAACGTACTAGCGCAAACCAAGAGACCCAGTACTTC. This gives the protein CASSKRTSANQETQYF.